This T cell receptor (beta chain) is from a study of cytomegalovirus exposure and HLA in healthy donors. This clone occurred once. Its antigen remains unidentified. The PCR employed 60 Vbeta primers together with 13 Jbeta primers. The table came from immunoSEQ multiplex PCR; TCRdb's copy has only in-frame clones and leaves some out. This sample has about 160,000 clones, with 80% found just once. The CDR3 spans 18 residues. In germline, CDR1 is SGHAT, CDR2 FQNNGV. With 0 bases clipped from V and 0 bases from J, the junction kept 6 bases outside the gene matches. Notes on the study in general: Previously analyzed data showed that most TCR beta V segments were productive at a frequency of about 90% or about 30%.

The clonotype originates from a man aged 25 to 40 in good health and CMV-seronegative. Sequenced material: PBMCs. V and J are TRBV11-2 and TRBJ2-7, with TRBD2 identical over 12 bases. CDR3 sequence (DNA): TGTGCCAGCAGCTTAGAAGTGCTAGCGGGGGGGATCTCCTACGAGCAGTACTTC. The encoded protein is CASSLEVLAGGISYEQYF.